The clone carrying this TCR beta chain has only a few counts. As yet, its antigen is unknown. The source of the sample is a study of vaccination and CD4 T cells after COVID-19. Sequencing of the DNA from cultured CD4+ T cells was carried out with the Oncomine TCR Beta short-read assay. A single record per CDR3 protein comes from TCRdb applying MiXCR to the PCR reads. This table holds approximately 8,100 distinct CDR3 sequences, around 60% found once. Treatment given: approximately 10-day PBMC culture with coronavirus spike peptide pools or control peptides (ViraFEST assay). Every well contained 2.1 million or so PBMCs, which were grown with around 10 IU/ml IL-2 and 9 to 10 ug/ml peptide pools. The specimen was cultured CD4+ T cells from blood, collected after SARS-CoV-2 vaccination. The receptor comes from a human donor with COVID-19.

In DNA form, the CDR3 reads TGCAGTGCTAGGATAGCGGAATGGGATACGCAGTATTTT. It codes for CSARIAEWDTQYF. This sequence joins TRBV20-1 and TRBJ2-3; D possibly corresponds to TRBD2 (6 bases). Looked up from germline, CDR1 is DFQATT and CDR2 is SNEGSKA (reference sequence). There are 13 residues in the CDR3. V lost 3 bases and J 6 bases, leaving 13 bases between the germline ends.